These T cell receptor beta chains were read from a single sample in a study of PD-1 blockade in classical Hodgkin lymphoma. The method was immunoSEQ multiplex PCR; TCRdb's version includes in-frame clones alone and lacks a portion of them. The sample includes roughly 20,000 clones, around 76% of them seen just once. Sequenced material: peripheral blood mononuclear cells (PBMCs), taken before the fourth cycle of nivolumab. These receptors originate from a human donor with classical Hodgkin lymphoma. Both conserved end residues are trimmed from each CDR3. Fields, in order: J gene, D gene, V gene, CDR3 protein. A D gene is named only where the DNA matches it firmly.

TRBJ1-1 | . | TRBV29-1 | SVDLGGWTEAF
TRBJ1-5 | TRBD1 | TRBV28 | ASSFRLGQGSQPQH
TRBJ1-4 | . | TRBV6-6 | ASSYGQGGELF
TRBJ1-2 | . | TRBV6-6 | ASRTQVWDGYT
TRBJ1-2 | TRBD1 | TRBV19 | ASSIDHGTARGNT
TRBJ1-4 | . | TRBV4-3 | ASSQDAGGEKLF
TRBJ1-3 | . | TRBV6-1 | ASSGGGNTIY
TRBJ2-3 | TRBD2 | TRBV19 | ASRTLGGRHAGTDTQY
TRBJ1-2 | . | TRBV6-5 | ASSYSYTGHYGYT
TRBJ2-1 | TRBD2 | TRBV7-2 | ASSLQRGGGEQF
TRBJ1-3 | . | TRBV7-2 | ASSRGGGGNTIY
TRBJ1-6 | TRBD1 | TRBV19 | ASSIPTGAASSPLH
TRBJ2-7 | . | TRBV7-8 | ASSLTDRAYEQY
TRBJ1-5 | TRBD1 | TRBV6-5 | ASSYSGDRAGPQH
TRBJ2-4 | . | TRBV5-1 | ASRPSGTPGDIQY
TRBJ1-1 | TRBD1 | TRBV13 | ASSLRQGAVGAF
TRBJ2-1 | TRBD2 | TRBV5-1 | ASRWTSGSFYNEQF
TRBJ2-6 | . | TRBV27 | ASRPSGANVLT
TRBJ2-7 | . | TRBV5-4 | ASSPSPGGISEQY
TRBJ2-2 | . | TRBV21-1 | ASSKLGLAGGCHTGELF
TRBJ1-1 | . | TRBV7-2 | ASSLQLNTEAF
TRBJ1-2 | . | TRBV6-1 | ASSEVGILSYGYT
TRBJ2-5 | TRBD2 | TRBV2 | ASSMTSGGDSQETQY
TRBJ1-4 | . | TRBV15 | ATSSRKGGAVSF
TRBJ1-2 | TRBD1 | TRBV7-2 | ASSLGTGQYGYT
TRBJ1-2 | . | TRBV27 | ASSPLGRAPRGYT
TRBJ2-3 | . | TRBV5-4 | ASSRDSSDTQY
TRBJ1-1 | . | TRBV25-1 | ASSSPGP
TRBJ1-2 | . | TRBV28 | ASSPPGSYGYT
TRBJ2-1 | . | TRBV19 | ASSRQGGTYNEQF
TRBJ2-1 | . | TRBV7-2 | ASSPWTSYNEQF
TRBJ1-1 | . | TRBV7-9 | ASSSGTFTRGTEAF
TRBJ2-7 | TRBD1 | TRBV5-4 | ASSEGQGSKYEQY
TRBJ2-5 | . | TRBV15 | ATSRAGQTQY
TRBJ2-2 | TRBD2 | TRBV5-4 | ASSSLAGGHGELF
TRBJ2-1 | . | TRBV4-2 | ASSQDGARDEQF
TRBJ1-6 | . | TRBV19 | ASSMIDSPLH
TRBJ2-6 | . | TRBV6-6 | ASGTGANVLT
TRBJ1-5 | . | TRBV7-9 | ASSLDFNQPQH
TRBJ2-3 | TRBD1 | TRBV5-1 | ASSSGQETVLLQLLDTQY
TRBJ2-2 | . | TRBV30 | AWSAGHPNTGELF
TRBJ1-1 | . | TRBV18 | ASSRANEAF
TRBJ1-4 | TRBD1 | TRBV28 | ASKGWDRTNEKLF
TRBJ1-2 | . | TRBV25-1 | ASSVSGSYGYT
TRBJ2-7 | . | TRBV28 | ASSLLTNPPYEQY
TRBJ2-1 | TRBD2 | TRBV11-2 | ASSAYSGRARDEQF
TRBJ2-5 | TRBD2 | TRBV5-4 | ASRRAGEETQY
TRBJ1-5 | . | TRBV7-2 | ASSYSPGGKPQH
TRBJ2-4 | . | TRBV7-2 | ASSLSGSGKNIQY
TRBJ1-2 | . | TRBV27 | ASSHSPQGLYGYT